This T cell receptor (beta chain) is drawn from a study of a mutant IDH1 vaccine in newly diagnosed glioma (dated by TCRdb to the early 2020s). About the full investigation: Vaccination began 4-6 weeks after radiotherapy alone, or alongside temozolomide cycles in the chemotherapy-containing groups. Of the roughly 32 treated patients, around 60% were male and 37.5% were female, and a mean age of around 40 years was recorded. Before enrollment, most patients had been given radiochemotherapy with temozolomide as standard therapy, while the rest had received either radiotherapy alone or temozolomide alone. The week-35 safety follow-up was designated visit V12, and the week-47 end of study was designated visit V13. Peripheral blood was collected at six visits: V03 (baseline), V05, V07, V10, V12 and V13. For exploratory analyses, 25 treated patients had longitudinal TCRB deep sequencing done wherever samples were available. Results the study describes overall, beyond this receptor: No apparent relationship was observed between pseudoprogression and alterations in the top peripheral T cell clonotypes detected by TCRB sequencing. Selection of PBMC samples for TCRB deep sequencing was based on availability. Immune responses induced by the vaccine were seen in roughly 95% of patients across multiple MHC alleles. The authors stated that sample limitations prevented analyses of patient blood samples from being reproduced.

The time point tag for this specimen amounts to: week 35, safety follow-up. Each vaccine dose was 300 ug of a 20-mer mutant IDH1 peptide in Montanide, given subcutaneously with topical imiquimod. Across visits V03 through V10, patients got a total of eight vaccinations, given in weeks 1, 3, 5, 7, 11, 15, 19 and 23. All donors had newly diagnosed IDH1-mutant astrocytomas of WHO grade 3 or 4 that showed loss of nuclear ATRX. The samples were drawn from NOA16, a multicentre, single-arm, open-label phase I trial in Germany that tested a mutant IDH1 peptide vaccine in humans for the first time. Genomic DNA for TCRB sequencing was isolated from EDTA blood with the DNeasy Blood and Tissue Kit. To prepare the library, the immunoSEQ multiplex PCR assay was applied. Rearranged TCR beta chain sequences were amplified with the hsTCRB Kit following the manufacturer's protocol. An Illumina MiSeq was used to sequence the TCRB libraries. In the authors' own workflow: Demultiplexing, trimming and gene mapping were performed with the kit vendor's proprietary platform. The table was pulled from immuneACCESS by TCRdb, which kept in-frame rearrangements only. Such tables lose some clones; where checked, under half of the loss comes from unresolved V genes, and the rest has no known cause. Clone size and V and J calls were adopted from that table, with D and trimming inferred from the DNA. For this sample the table gives tens of thousands of clones, of which 60% to 85% were detected only once. The ten largest clonotypes hold 10% to 15% of the sample.

This clone came up once. The target of this receptor is not known. The input lacks base qualities; no much larger clone sits a single base away. Its CDR3 holds 16 amino acids, cysteine through phenylalanine. Only CDR3 DNA is held: 48 bases, read in frame from base 1. Trimming removed 3 bases from V and 0 bases from J; the gene matches leave 5 bases unexplained. Via the germline V gene, CDR1 is MGHRA and CDR2 YSYEKL. The source material was PBMCs, sampled from a glioma patient whose treatment included an IDH1 peptide vaccine. The origin of this receptor is a man between 40 and 49 years old with glioma. The V gene is TRBV4-1 and the J gene is TRBJ1-3, and TRBD1 aligns with 7 junction nucleotides. The sequenced DNA is TGCGCCAGCAGCCACAGGACAGGCAGCTCTGGAAACACCATATATTTT. Its translation is CASSHRTGSSGNTIYF.